This passage covers 18 T cell receptor beta chains from one sample sequenced in a study of T cell responses to AZD1222 COVID-19 vaccine. TCRdb's copy holds only in-frame clones and misses some; the assay was immunoSEQ multiplex PCR. The top ten hold 1.4% of the sample, which has about 100,000 clones, roughly 84% seen once. Sequenced material: peripheral blood, taken on day 0 of AZD1222 vaccination. The receptors here all came from an adult in good health.

This clone was recorded once. The rearrangement uses TRBV5-1 and TRBJ1-2; a possible D gene is TRBD1 (5 bases). Trimming took 3 bases from V and 2 from J, leaving 11 bases between them. This CDR3 spans 14 amino acids. Germline CDR1 and CDR2: SGHRS and YFSETQ. CDR3 protein: CASSSEGTNYGYTF. DNA for the CDR3: TGCGCCAGCAGCTCAGAAGGGACCAACTATGGCTACACCTTC.

V usage is TRBV27 and J usage is TRBJ1-2, with D unclear. The CDR3 length is 14 residues. From germline, CDR1 is MNHEY and CDR2 SMNVEV (reference sequence). The V gene lost 3 bases and the J gene lost 8 bases, with 16 bases spanning the gap. The CDR3 nucleotides are TGTGCCAGCAGTTTTTCCCCTGGGGTATCAGGCTACACCTTC. Translation gives CASSFSPGVSGYTF.

The chain carries TRBV5-1 and TRBJ2-5; 7 nucleotides agree with TRBD1. CDR1 and CDR2 from the germline V gene are SGHRS and YFSETQ. V gave up 0 bases and J gave up 4 bases; unmatched junction bases: 6. The CDR3 spans 15 residues. The CDR3 region is CASSLEGRGIETQYF. The CDR3 DNA reads TGCGCCAGCAGCTTGGAAGGCAGGGGGATAGAGACCCAGTACTTC.

The chain links TRBV27 to TRBJ1-3, with D maybe TRBD1 (6 bases). V gave up 4 bases and J gave up 5 bases, with 9 bases separating them. Germline-derived CDR1 and CDR2 are MNHEY and SMNVEV (reference sequence). CDR3 size: 13 residues. Written as DNA, the CDR3 is TGTGCCAGCAGTTCCGGACAGAGAAACACCATATATTTT. Translating it yields CASSSGQRNTIYF.

This clone was found once. CDR3 bases: TGTGCCAGCCTTGACAGGCCCGGTGGAGAAAAACTGTTTTTT. The encoded protein is CASLDRPGGEKLFF. This chain links TRBV19 with TRBJ1-4, with D tentatively TRBD1 (6 bases). V lost 9 bases, J lost 8 bases, and 19 bases lay in between. The CDR3 is made up of 14 amino acids. CDR1 is LNHDA and CDR2 is SQIVND in the germline V gene (reference sequence).

The chain joins TRBV19 to TRBJ2-1, with 12 bases fitting TRBD1. Looked up from germline, CDR1 is LNHDA and CDR2 is SQIVND (reference sequence). The J segment lost 3 bases and the V segment lost 3 bases, leaving 12 bases of the junction unmatched. This CDR3 is 19 amino acids long. The CDR3 sequence is CASSIGTGGSYYYYNEQFF. DNA of the CDR3: TGTGCCAGTAGTATTGGGACAGGGGGCTCCTACTACTACTACAATGAGCAGTTCTTC.

The table lists this clone with a count of one. The chain links TRBV28 to TRBJ2-7; 15 bases align to TRBD2. Trimming cost V 3 bases and J 5 bases; bases outside gene matches: 5. CDR1 MDHEN and CDR2 SYDVKM come from the germline V gene. The CDR3 covers 16 residues. The CDR3 DNA reads as TGTGCCAGCAGTTTCTTCGGACTAGCGGGAGGGAACGAGCAGTACTTC. As protein: CASSFFGLAGGNEQYF.

The J gene is TRBJ2-5, the V gene TRBV6-2 or TRBV6-3; 11 bases line up with TRBD2. This CDR3 contains 13 residues. The germline V gene has CDR1 MNHEY and CDR2 SVGEGT. Losses at the gene ends were 6 bases for V and 9 bases for J; bases not matched to a gene: 6. This CDR3 is CASSRGTSGAQYF. In nucleotides, the CDR3 is TGTGCCAGCAGCCGTGGGACTAGCGGTGCCCAGTACTTC.

V usage is TRBV3-1 (or the pseudogene TRBV3-2) and J usage is TRBJ2-7, with D hard to call. Trimming took off 4 bases at V and 4 bases at J, with 17 bases between the two ends. This CDR3 is built from 15 residues. Per the germline V gene, CDR1 is LGHDT and CDR2 is YNNKEL (reference sequence). CDR3 sequence reads: CASSRASAEAYEQYF. CDR3 bases: TGTGCCAGCAGCCGGGCCTCGGCAGAAGCTTACGAGCAGTACTTC.

V usage is TRBV12-5 and J usage is TRBJ2-3; 7 bases map to TRBD1. CDR1 is LGHNT, CDR2 FRNRAP, per germline. The trim removed 2 bases at V and 6 bases at J, leaving 5 bases unmatched. The CDR3 runs to 14 residues. CDR3 region: CASGLSTRGDTQYF. CDR3 nucleotides: TGTGCTAGTGGTTTGTCAACCAGGGGGGATACGCAGTATTTT.

The J gene is TRBJ1-6, the V gene TRBV27; 8 nucleotides agree with TRBD1. Germline V CDR1 and CDR2: MNHEY, SMNVEV (reference sequence). Unmatched junction bases numbered 2, after V lost 3 bases and J lost 7 bases. CDR3 size: 14 residues. DNA of the CDR3: TGTGCCAGCAGTTTTCAGGGGGCAAATTCACCCCTCCACTTT. Its translation: CASSFQGANSPLHF.

V usage is TRBV29-1 and J usage is TRBJ2-1; 10 nucleotides line up with TRBD2. Trimming removed 8 bases from V and 8 bases from J; junction bases left unmatched: 15. The germline CDR1 and CDR2 sequences are SQVTM and ANQGSEA. The CDR3 spans 15 residues. DNA for the CDR3: TGCAGCTCCTCTGGGCTAGCGGGAGATATCGATGAGCAGTTCTTC. Encoded protein: CSSSGLAGDIDEQFF.

This rearrangement joins TRBV18 to TRBJ1-3; D unresolved. With 3 bases removed from V and 0 bases from J, the gap between germline ends came to 15 bases. The germline V gene has CDR1 KGHSH and CDR2 LQKENI. The CDR3 loop spans 17 amino acids. The DNA for the CDR3 is TGTGCCAGCTCACCCCCGAGCCTAGGCCACTCTGGAAACACCATATATTTT. Translation: CASSPPSLGHSGNTIYF.

The V and J genes are TRBV19 and TRBJ1-1; TRBD1 matches 12 bases. The length of the CDR3 is 15 residues. Losses at the gene ends were 5 bases for V and 7 bases for J; bases not matched to a gene: 8. CDR1 and CDR2 (germline): LNHDA, SQIVND (reference sequence). The CDR3 DNA reads TGTGCCAGTAGTGTTTGGGGACAGGGGGCGAGTGAAGCTTTCTTT. It translates to CASSVWGQGASEAFF. The full variable domain, rest sourced from reference TRBV19 and TRBJ1-1, is DGGITQSPKYLFRKEGQNVTLSCEQNLNHDAMYWYRQDPGQGLRLIYYSQIVNDFQKGDIAEGYSVSREKKESFPLTVTSAQKNPTAFYLCASSVWGQGASEAFFGQGTRLTVV.

This chain links TRBV4-1 with TRBJ1-5; 9 nucleotides match TRBD1. The germline V gene encodes CDR1 MGHRA and CDR2 YSYEKL. The CDR3 extends over 16 amino acids. J lost 5 bases, V lost 0 bases, and 5 bases had no gene match. Here the CDR3 reads CASSQEPGQGYQPQHF. CDR3 DNA: TGCGCCAGCAGCCAAGAGCCGGGACAGGGCTATCAGCCCCAGCATTTT.

The V call is TRBV28, the J call TRBJ1-3; D is ambiguous. This CDR3 has 14 amino acids. Deletions cut 3 bases from V and 2 bases from J, with 8 bases between. CDR1 is MDHEN and CDR2 is SYDVKM in the germline V gene. CDR3 sequence: CASSFRGAGNTIYF. DNA for the CDR3: TGTGCCAGCAGTTTTCGGGGTGCTGGAAACACCATATATTTT.

The rearrangement joins TRBV4-3 to TRBJ2-5; the match to TRBD1 covers 10 bases. The trim removed 3 bases at V and 5 bases at J, leaving 9 bases unmatched. The V gene's germline CDR1 is LGHNA and CDR2 YSLEER. This CDR3 contains 16 residues. In DNA form, the CDR3 reads TGCGCCAGCAGCCAGTTATTGACAGGGGGCGCGGAGACCCAGTACTTC. Translated, it gives CASSQLLTGGAETQYF.

This clone came up a few times. The chain is built from TRBV7-9 and TRBJ2-7; no definite D call. CDR1 and CDR2 (germline): SEHNR, FQNEAQ (reference sequence). The length of the CDR3 is 14 residues. V shed 1 base and J shed 6 bases, with 13 bases lying between them. CDR3 protein: CASSLVGRDGEQYF. DNA for the CDR3: TGTGCCAGCAGCTTAGTGGGTAGAGATGGCGAGCAGTACTTC.